This entry lists 26 T cell receptor beta chains sequenced from one sample in a study of identical twins. TCRdb analysed the 5' RACE reads with MiXCR anew, one entry per CDR3 protein. The sample contains some 500,000 distinct CDR3 sequences, approximately 15% of which appear only once. This sample was also put to use in a study of yellow fever vaccine responses in identical twins.

Input material: CD4+ T cells sorted from blood. These receptors were collected from a woman in her late teens or twenties in good health.

Many counts were recorded for this clonotype. The chain couples TRBV11-2 to TRBJ1-1; D not resolved. V dropped 4 bases and J dropped 4 bases, with 16 bases sitting between them. The CDR3 contains 15 residues. Germline loops: CDR1 SGHAT, CDR2 FQNNGV. The CDR3, as DNA: TGTGCCAGCAGCTATGGACTCCCGGTGGGCACTGAAGCTTTCTTT. Its protein product is CASSYGLPVGTEAFF.

The sample holds a few counts of this clonotype. The chain combines TRBV5-1 with TRBJ2-2; no definite D call. Germline V gives CDR1 SGHRS, CDR2 YFSETQ. The CDR3 covers 14 residues. Trimming left V 4 bases short and J 4 bases short, with 11 bases between. CDR3 DNA sequence: TGCGCCAGCAGCATAGCAGTTAGCACCGGGGAGCTGTTTTTT. This sequence encodes CASSIAVSTGELFF.

This clonotype has a handful of counts. The chain employs TRBV20-1 and TRBJ1-1, with D unresolved. The CDR3 is 14 residues long. CDR1 DFQATT and CDR2 SNEGSKA come from the germline V gene (reference sequence). V dropped 0 bases and J dropped 7 bases, with 15 bases sitting between them. The CDR3 region is CSARDRAVMFEAFF. CDR3 bases: TGCAGTGCTAGAGATCGGGCAGTTATGTTTGAAGCTTTCTTT.

The CDR3 loop is CASSPLIGLAGGSEQFF. The CDR3 DNA is TGTGCCAGCAGTCCCTTAATAGGACTAGCGGGGGGAAGTGAGCAGTTCTTC. V and J are TRBV27 and TRBJ2-1, with 14 bases fitting TRBD2. The ends lost 5 bases at V and 9 bases at J; junction bases unmatched: 12. Germline V CDR1 and CDR2: MNHEY, SMNVEV (reference sequence). The CDR3 is 17 residues long.

This chain links TRBV28 with TRBJ2-7; D is possibly TRBD2 (7 bases). V lost 7 bases and J lost 6, with 19 bases in between. Germline CDR1 reads MDHEN; CDR2 reads SYDVKM. The CDR3 has 14 amino acids. This CDR3 reads CASTRPDRGAEQYF. In DNA, the CDR3 is TGTGCCAGCACCCGCCCGGACCGGGGGGCCGAGCAGTACTTC. Supplemented by reference TRBV28 and TRBJ2-7, the full variable domain reads DVKVTQSSRYLVKRTGEKVFLECVQDMDHENMFWYRQDPGLGLRLIYFSYDVKMKEKGDIPEGYSVSREKKERFSLILESASTNQTSMYLCASTRPDRGAEQYFGPGTRLTVT.

The V and J genes are TRBV6-1 and TRBJ2-6, with 8 positions matching TRBD1. Germline V gene data show CDR1 as MNHNS and CDR2 as SASEGT. V trimming: 8 bases; J trimming: 2 bases; junction bases outside the gene matches: 8. This CDR3 has 16 amino acids. CDR3 DNA sequence: TGTGCCAGCGGCGGACAGGGAAGAGCTGGGGCCAACGTCCTGACTTTC. Amino acid sequence: CASGGQGRAGANVLTF.

This clonotype occurred a few times. This chain joins TRBV20-1 and TRBJ2-7; D ambiguous. Trimming took 2 bases from V and 3 from J, leaving 2 bases between them. Germline V gives CDR1 DFQATT, CDR2 SNEGSKA (reference sequence). This CDR3 has 10 residues. The CDR3 sequence: CSARHYEQYF. In nucleotides, the CDR3 is TGCAGTGCTAGACACTACGAGCAGTACTTC.

The chain links TRBV15 to TRBJ2-2; D unclear. Germline CDR1 reads LNHNV; CDR2 reads YYDKDF (reference sequence). The CDR3 runs to 18 residues. V shed 0 bases and J shed 1 base, with 15 bases lying between them. CDR3 in amino acids: CATSRDRISKGNTGELFF. The CDR3 DNA follows: TGTGCCACCAGCAGAGATCGGATCTCGAAAGGGAACACCGGGGAGCTGTTTTTT.

The CDR3, as DNA: TGTGCCAGCAGCTTGTCGAGGGAGGACGGCTACACCTTC. It codes for CASSLSREDGYTF. The rearrangement joins TRBV7-2 to TRBJ1-2; D gene unclear. This CDR3 contains 13 residues. V lost 3 bases to trimming and J lost 8 bases, with 13 bases between them. The germline CDR1 and CDR2 sequences are SGHTA and FQGNSA.

This clonotype was observed a handful of times. The chain couples TRBV15 to TRBJ1-1; D is unclear. With 1 base removed from V and 2 bases from J, the gap between germline ends came to 14 bases. The CDR3 consists of 16 residues. Germline CDR1 is LNHNV and CDR2 is YYDKDF (reference sequence). CDR3 sequence: CATSRGFTSGNTEAFF. The CDR3 DNA follows: TGTGCCACCAGCAGAGGTTTTACATCCGGAAACACTGAAGCTTTCTTT.

The chain recombines TRBV28 with TRBJ2-4; D not resolved. Germline assignment: CDR1 MDHEN and CDR2 SYDVKM. Trimming stripped 4 bases from V and 0 bases from J, with 13 bases between. The CDR3 covers 16 residues. The CDR3 sequence: CASSYVGQLAKNIQYF. Written as DNA, the CDR3 is TGTGCCAGCAGTTATGTCGGGCAGTTAGCCAAAAACATTCAGTACTTC.

This clonotype has more than one count but fewer than ten. V gene TRBV29-1 combines with J gene TRBJ1-2; TRBD1 matches at 9 bases. Trimming cost V 6 bases and J 2 bases; bases outside gene matches: 4. The CDR3 consists of 13 residues. Germline loops: CDR1 SQVTM, CDR2 ANQGSEA. The CDR3 coding sequence is TGCAGCGTGAGAGGACAGGGGAACTATGGCTACACCTTC. The encoded protein is CSVRGQGNYGYTF. The variable domain in full, completed from reference TRBV29-1 and TRBJ1-2, reads SAVISQKPSRDICQRGTSLTIQCQVDSQVTMMFWYRQQPGQSLTLIATANQGSEATYESGFVIDKFPISRPNLTFSTLTVSNMSPEDSSIYLCSVRGQGNYGYTFGSGTRLTVV.

V usage is TRBV12-3 or TRBV12-4 and J usage is TRBJ1-6; 12 bases align to TRBD1. V was clipped by 9 bases and J by 13 bases; unmatched bases: 7. This CDR3 spans 13 amino acids. CDR3 coding DNA: TGTGCCAGTTCCGGGACAGGGGGCTTTCCCCTCCACTTT. It codes for CASSGTGGFPLHF.

This clonotype was counted ten times or more. V is TRBV5-1 and J is TRBJ1-5; possible D gene TRBD1, 5 bases. CDR1 and CDR2 (germline): SGHRS, YFSETQ. The CDR3 covers 13 residues. The CDR3 coding sequence is TGCGCAAGTGCGCGGGGGGTGGATCAGCCCCAGCATTTT. Residues: CASARGVDQPQHF.

The table lists this clonotype with many counts. The gene calls are TRBV7-2 and TRBJ2-7; D is ambiguous. V lost 1 base and J lost 3, with 13 bases in between. Germline CDR1 and CDR2: SGHTA and FQGNSA. CDR3 length equals 15 residues. This CDR3 is CASSLVVSQNYEQYF. CDR3 DNA: TGTGCCAGCAGCTTAGTAGTATCTCAAAACTACGAGCAGTACTTC.

The CDR3 reads CASSQDAVGHTFF. The CDR3 DNA is TGTGCCAGCAGCCAAGACGCGGTGGGACACACGTTTTTT. The chain joins TRBV3-1 to TRBJ1-4; D is perhaps TRBD1 (6 bases). Trimming removed 0 bases at V and 16 bases at J, with 15 bases between. The germline V gene has CDR1 LGHDT and CDR2 YNNKEL (reference sequence). The CDR3 has 13 amino acids.

The chain uses TRBV25-1 and TRBJ2-5; perhaps TRBD1 as D (6 bases). Germline values: CDR1 MGHDK, CDR2 SYGVNS. The length of the CDR3 is 15 residues. The germline V and J ends were trimmed by 2 bases and 5 bases, with 15 bases remaining between them. CDR3 residues: CASSEATGLLETQYF. CDR3 sequence (DNA): TGTGCCAGCAGTGAAGCGACAGGACTGCTGGAGACCCAGTACTTC. The full variable domain, with the rest looked up from reference TRBV25-1 and TRBJ2-5, is EADIYQTPRYLVIGTGKKITLECSQTMGHDKMYWYQQDPGMELHLIHYSYGVNSTEKGDLSSESTVSRIRTEHFPLTLESARPSHTSQYLCASSEATGLLETQYFGPGTRLLVL.

V is TRBV28 and J is TRBJ2-7, with D possibly TRBD1 on 6 matching bases. Looked up from germline, CDR1 is MDHEN and CDR2 is SYDVKM. V gave up 6 bases and J gave up 7 bases, with 13 bases separating them. CDR3 length equals 12 residues. CDR3 region: CASSQKDSEQYF. The CDR3 nucleotides read TGTGCCAGCAGCCAGAAGGACAGTGAGCAGTACTTC.

The chain has TRBV10-3 and TRBJ2-7, with 7 bases lining up with TRBD2. The CDR3 length is 14 residues. Germline CDR1 is ENHRY and CDR2 is SYGVKD. With V trimmed by 7 bases and J by 5 bases, 11 bases remained unmatched. The CDR3 DNA reads TGTGCCATCAAGTCAGCGGGGAGTCAGGACGAGCAGTACTTC. It is translated as CAIKSAGSQDEQYF.

The V call is TRBV7-9, the J call TRBJ2-1; D might be TRBD2 (5 bases). V lost 2 bases and J 7 bases, leaving 12 bases between the germline ends. Germline values: CDR1 SEHNR, CDR2 FQNEAQ (reference sequence). This CDR3 region has 14 residues. The DNA of the CDR3 is TGTGCCAGCAGCTTAACCCCCACGGGGAATGAGCAGTTCTTC. Its translation: CASSLTPTGNEQFF. Full variable domain (missing parts from reference TRBV7-9 and TRBJ2-1): DTGVSQNPRHKITKRGQNVTFRCDPISEHNRLYWYRQTLGQGPEFLTYFQNEAQLEKSRLLSDRFSAERPKGSFSTLEIQRTEQGDSAMYLCASSLTPTGNEQFFGPGTRLTVL.

V gene TRBV20-1 combines with J gene TRBJ2-1; TRBD2 is a possible D gene (6 bases). The germline gives CDR1 DFQATT, CDR2 SNEGSKA (reference sequence). The CDR3 is made up of 14 amino acids. Trimming stripped 3 bases from V and 14 bases from J, with 23 bases between. CDR3 coding DNA: TGCAGTGCTAGCTCGGTAATAGCGGAAATGAGGGAGTTCTTC. This codes for CSASSVIAEMREFF.

The chain carries TRBV18 and TRBJ1-5; D uncertain. From germline, CDR1 is KGHSH and CDR2 LQKENI. This CDR3 has 13 amino acids. Trimming removed 6 bases from V and 5 bases from J, with 11 bases in between. CDR3 DNA: TGTGCCAGCTCTACTACGAAAGATCAGCCCCAGCATTTT. It yields the protein CASSTTKDQPQHF.

The chain employs TRBV18 and TRBJ2-5; tentatively, D is TRBD1 (6 bases). Germline CDR1 reads KGHSH; CDR2 reads LQKENI. V was cut by 8 bases and J by 3 bases, with 13 bases left in between. The CDR3 length is 13 residues. The CDR3, as DNA: TGTGCCAGCCGTAGAGGGGGAGAAGAGACCCAGTACTTC. Translated, it gives CASRRGGEETQYF. Drawing the rest from reference TRBV18 and TRBJ2-5, the complete variable domain is NAGVMQNPRHLVRRRGQEARLRCSPMKGHSHVYWYRQLPEEGLKFMVYLQKENIIDESGMPKERFSAEFPKEGPSILRIQQVVRGDSAAYFCASRRGGEETQYFGPGTRLLVL.

The V and J genes are TRBV7-2 and TRBJ2-5, with 10 bases matching TRBD1. J was trimmed by 5 bases and V by 5 bases; bases with no gene match: 8. The CDR3 is 15 amino acids. Germline CDR1 is SGHTA and CDR2 is FQGNSA. This CDR3 reads CASSPDRGLYETQYF. The CDR3 DNA reads as TGTGCCAGCAGCCCAGACAGGGGGCTCTATGAGACCCAGTACTTC.

In regard to this clonotype: Mismatch with germline at one junction end may stem from a read error. The J gene is TRBJ2-3, the V gene TRBV2; TRBD2 aligns across 13 bases. CDR1 and CDR2 (germline): SNHLY, FYNNEI. The CDR3 sequence is 18 residues long. CDR3 bases: TGTACCAGCAGTTCCCTTCAACCGGGACTAGCGGGATCAGATACGCAGTATTTT. Its translation is CTSSSLQPGLAGSDTQYF.

There are many counts of this clonotype. The chain has TRBV11-2 and TRBJ2-1; D is undetermined. This CDR3 region has 14 residues. V lost 1 base to trimming and J lost 3 bases, with 7 bases between them. In germline, CDR1 is SGHAT, CDR2 FQNNGV. The CDR3, as DNA: TGTGCCAGCAGCTTAGTCGCTATCTACAATGAGCAGTTCTTC. Protein product: CASSLVAIYNEQFF.